This entry lists 7 T cell receptor beta chains sequenced from one sample in a study of memory CD4+ T cells and cytomegalovirus serostatus. Clones were sequenced by immunoSEQ multiplex PCR, and TCRdb holds only the in-frame ones, with some missing. The sample lists about 59,000 clones; roughly 81% were seen once. Single viable CD3+CD4+CD8-CD45RO+ cells were sorted as the memory CD4+ T cells. The material sequenced was memory CD4+ T cells from blood. The receptors derive from an adult in good health and CMV-seronegative.

The chain has TRBV6-1 and TRBJ1-5; D remains unclear. In germline, CDR1 is MNHNS, CDR2 SASEGT. This CDR3 spans 14 amino acids. The V gene lost 6 bases and the J gene lost 6 bases, with 15 bases spanning the gap. CDR3 in DNA: TGTGCCAGCAGCCACCGGGGTAGGGTTCAGCCCCAGCATTTT. Protein: CASSHRGRVQPQHF.

The chain links TRBV5-6 to TRBJ1-5, with D perhaps TRBD1 (5 bases). V was cut by 3 bases and J by 1 base, with 14 bases left in between. Germline V gene lookup returns CDR1 SGHDT and CDR2 YYEEEE. The CDR3 totals 16 residues. This chain's CDR3 is CASSWGGILSNQPQHF. The CDR3 DNA follows: TGTGCCAGCAGCTGGGGGGGGATATTAAGCAATCAGCCCCAGCATTTT.

This chain uses TRBV19 with TRBJ1-5, with D unclear. CDR1 is LNHDA and CDR2 is SQIVND in the germline V gene (reference sequence). The CDR3 sequence is 15 residues long. V lost 5 bases and J 2 bases, leaving 13 bases between the germline ends. This CDR3 is CASSFLVWGNQPQHF. CDR3 in DNA: TGTGCCAGTAGTTTCCTCGTCTGGGGCAATCAGCCCCAGCATTTT.

The rearrangement uses TRBV19 and TRBJ2-5; a weak D match, TRBD1 (5 bases). The CDR3 length is 13 residues. Looked up from germline, CDR1 is LNHDA and CDR2 is SQIVND (reference sequence). Trimming removed 6 bases at V and 2 bases at J, with 10 bases between. CDR3 coding DNA: TGTGCCAGTAGAAATACAGGTCAAGAGACCCAGTACTTC. Translated: CASRNTGQETQYF.

The J gene is TRBJ2-7, the V gene TRBV7-2; a weak D match, TRBD2 (6 bases). Deletions cut 3 bases from V and 0 bases from J, with 12 bases between. The germline V gene encodes CDR1 SGHTA and CDR2 FQGNSA. The CDR3 runs 15 residues. The DNA for the CDR3 is TGTGCCAGCAGCTTCACCCCCGGGAGCTCCTACGAGCAGTACTTC. As protein: CASSFTPGSSYEQYF. The variable domain in full, completed from reference TRBV7-2 and TRBJ2-7, reads GAGVSQSPSNKVTEKGKDVELRCDPISGHTALYWYRQSLGQGLEFLIYFQGNSAPDKSGLPSDRFSAERTGGSVSTLTIQRTQQEDSAVYLCASSFTPGSSYEQYFGPGTRLTVT.

The chain joins TRBV7-6 to TRBJ2-7, with 8 bases aligning to TRBD1. The CDR3 runs 13 residues. With V trimmed by 5 bases and J by 6 bases, 6 bases remained unmatched. Germline V gives CDR1 SGHVS, CDR2 FNYEAQ. The CDR3 sequence: CASSTRDRSEQYF. CDR3 coding DNA: TGTGCCAGCAGCACAAGGGACAGGAGCGAGCAGTACTTC.

The chain links TRBV5-1 to TRBJ1-2, with a weak D call TRBD1 (5 bases). The CDR3 is 15 amino acids. V was clipped by 5 bases and J by 4 bases, with 18 bases between them. The germline V gene has CDR1 SGHRS and CDR2 YFSETQ. This chain's CDR3 is CASSPLEGRIYGYTF. Here the CDR3 DNA reads TGCGCCAGCAGTCCGCTAGAGGGGAGGATCTATGGCTACACCTTC.